Sequencing of this T cell receptor (beta chain) was carried out in a study of immune evolution from preneoplasia to lung adenocarcinoma. The CDR3 consists of 13 residues. V was cut by 0 bases and J by 8 bases, with 8 bases left in between. The germline gives CDR1 MGHRA, CDR2 YSYEKL. Here immunoSEQ multiplex PCR was the method, and the copy in TCRdb shows in-frame clones only, minus some. The data show 6,500 to 9,500 clones, approximately 86% seen once. The chain couples TRBV4-1 to TRBJ2-1, with D possibly being TRBD1 (5 bases). The sequencing input was FFPE minimally invasive lung adenocarcinoma tissue. The sequence was collected from a person of 80 years or more with lung adenocarcinoma. The CDR3 nucleotides read TGCGCCAGCAGCCAAGATAGGGGCTATGAGCAGTTCTTC. Amino acid sequence: CASSQDRGYEQFF.